This T cell receptor beta chain was captured in a study of CD4+ T cells in melanoma (dated by TCRdb to between 2020 and 2023). Context from the whole study: Neoantigen-specific CD4+ T cells in human melanoma were what the study investigated.

Patients with melanoma were used as donors. Taken from the germline V gene, the CDR1 and CDR2 loops are SGHVS and FQNEAQ. The V and J ends are trimmed by 4 bases and 0 bases, leaving 13 bases between them. The CDR3 has 16 amino acids, counting the end cysteine and phenylalanine. The only DNA kept is the CDR3, 48 bases in frame from the first base. The protocol used for the library was the immunoSEQ multiplex PCR assay. In its TCRdb copy, this immuneACCESS table keeps in-frame sequences only and misses some clones. Where compared with another copy, unresolved V genes explain less than half of these, and the others have no known cause. Here the sample has roughly 50,000 clones; 85% to 90% occur a single time. The ten biggest clones cover 10% to 15% of the sample. In this sample, this clone turned up a few times. The target of this receptor is not known. One base away there is no much larger clone; base qualities are not given.

What the authors observed across the whole study: The report described a correlation between neoantigen-specific CD4+ T cells and the function of CD8+ T cells, macrophages and B cells. Neoantigen-specific CD4+ T cells in melanoma were reported to have a range of differentiation states.

The V gene is TRBV7-8 and the J gene is TRBJ2-4; TRBD2 might be the D gene, on 6 matching bases. The sequence was collected from a human donor with melanoma. Sample: peripheral blood. The DNA sequence reads TGTGCCAGCAGCTCGTTTCGGGAGTTAGCCAAAAACATTCAGTACTTC. Translated, this is CASSSFRELAKNIQYF. The CDR3 plus the reference TRBV7-8 and TRBJ2-4 genes for the other parts give the full variable domain: GAGVSQSPRYKVAKRGQDVALRCDPISGHVSLFWYQQALGQGPEFLTYFQNEAQLDKSGLPSDRFFAERPEGSVSTLKIQRTQQEDSAVYLCASSSFRELAKNIQYFGAGTRLSVL.